The present entry profiles one T cell receptor beta chain with its context. Its target is unknown. This specimen belongs to a study of T-cell memory formation after mild COVID-19. CDR3 length: 15 amino acids. Germline values: CDR1 MDHEN, CDR2 SYDVKM. V lost 2 bases and J lost 2, with 7 bases in between. Study findings and constraints: Within pre-infection memory, some responding clones were found, suggesting cross-reactive memory joined.

TCRdb re-called the 5' RACE reads through MiXCR, storing one row per CDR3 protein. Here the sample spans roughly 250,000 distinct CDR3 sequences, roughly 17% being singletons. The rearrangement uses TRBV28 and TRBJ2-6, with D uncertain. This TCR derives from a young man who had mild COVID-19 (a few samples of this study predate the infection). Cell type and time point are not known. Sequencing used PBMCs or a T cell subset sorted from them (not recorded which). The CDR3 loop is CASSLVWAGANVLTF. CDR3 bases: TGTGCCAGCAGTTTAGTATGGGCTGGGGCCAACGTCCTGACTTTC.